Following are 18 T cell receptor beta chains from one sample sequenced in a study of post-analysis software for immune sequencing data (dated by TCRdb to 2014 to 2015). Study-wide conclusions, independent of this receptor: Significantly higher frequencies in patients than in controls were found for five or six TRBV segments, including TRBV5-6, TRBV5-1 and TRBV20-1.

Antigens for these TCRs are unknown. Library construction relied on PCR. The sequencer was an Illumina HiSeq 2500. Unique molecular identifiers were incorporated into TCR beta cDNA libraries to reduce PCR and sequencing biases. In TCRdb, the public reads were trimmed at Q25 with fastp and aligned with MiXCR, with productive beta chains retained. Every CDR3 protein is listed once, alongside the most common genes and DNA of its rows. In this sample the table shows roughly 430,000 distinct CDR3 sequences, 30% to 45% of which occur a single time. The top ten clones comprise roughly 8.2% of the sample. The sequenced sample consisted of blood. These receptors were taken from a girl aged 2-10 years with multiple sclerosis.

A remark on this clonotype: An end of the junction differs from the germline gene, which may be a read error. The genes are TRBV4-3 and TRBJ2-3; a weak D match, TRBD1 (6 bases). Germline values: CDR1 LGHNA, CDR2 YSLEER. This CDR3 comprises 14 residues. The CDR3 coding sequence is TGCGCCAGCGGCCAAGACGTTCGGACAGAGGCGCAGTATTTT. Translation gives CASGQDVRTEAQYF.

The chain carries TRBV27 and TRBJ1-1, with a weak D call TRBD1 (5 bases). The CDR3 runs 14 residues. Trimming removed 5 bases at V and 0 bases at J, with 10 bases between. Germline values: CDR1 MNHEY, CDR2 SMNVEV (reference sequence). In nucleotides, the CDR3 is TGTGCCAGCAGTCAGGGTTGGGTGAACACTGAAGCTTTCTTT. This codes for CASSQGWVNTEAFF.

The V call is TRBV11-2, the J call TRBJ1-1; D may be TRBD1 (5 bases). The CDR3 totals 18 residues. The V and J ends lost 5 bases and 5 bases respectively, with 27 bases between them. CDR1 SGHAT and CDR2 FQNNGV come from the germline V gene. The CDR3 loop is CASSVWGRADNGGTEAFF. The CDR3 DNA reads as TGTGCCAGCAGCGTCTGGGGCAGGGCCGACAATGGGGGAACTGAAGCTTTCTTT. The full variable domain, completed using reference TRBV11-2 and TRBJ1-1, is EAGVAQSPRYKIIEKRQSVAFWCNPISGHATLYWYQQILGQGPKLLIQFQNNGVVDDSQLPKDRFSAERLKGVDSTLKIQPAKLEDSAVYLCASSVWGRADNGGTEAFFGQGTRLTVV.

This clonotype was counted only a few times. The chain combines TRBV29-1 with TRBJ1-2; D gene uncertain. The CDR3 runs to 12 residues. Trimming took 4 bases from V and 2 from J, leaving 8 bases between them. Germline CDR1 is SQVTM and CDR2 is ANQGSEA. The CDR3 DNA sequence: TGCAGCGTTGGGGCGGGGAACTATGGCTACACCTTC. This codes for CSVGAGNYGYTF.

This clonotype was seen a few times. The chain uses TRBV5-1 and TRBJ1-5; 7 bases are a match to TRBD1. The length of the CDR3 is 14 residues. Germline V gene sequence: CDR1 SGHRS, CDR2 YFSETQ. Trimming at V came to 4 bases and at J to 2 bases, leaving 3 bases not matched to a gene. In DNA, the CDR3 is TGCGCCAGCAGCATTGGGACAGGCAATCAGCCCCAGCATTTT. It codes for CASSIGTGNQPQHF.

J is TRBJ2-1 and V is TRBV7-2, with 8 bases identical to TRBD1. The CDR3 loop spans 14 amino acids. V was pared by 10 bases and J by 15 bases, with 20 bases of the junction left unmatched. CDR1 is SGHTA, CDR2 FQGNSA, per germline. The CDR3 DNA reads as TGTGCCACCATGAACCGACAGGGGAGGTTGAGGGCGTTCTTC. It specifies CATMNRQGRLRAFF.

This clonotype was recorded a few times. The chain employs TRBV20-1 and TRBJ2-7, with TRBD1 matching over 7 bases. V was pared by 6 bases and J by 4 bases, with 12 bases of the junction left unmatched. The CDR3 is 14 residues long. Germline-derived CDR1 and CDR2 are DFQATT and SNEGSKA (reference sequence). The CDR3 sequence is CSAKKTGNLYEQYF. The CDR3 DNA reads TGCAGTGCCAAAAAGACAGGGAATTTATACGAGCAGTACTTC.

This clonotype was counted at least ten times. The V and J genes are TRBV6-5 and TRBJ1-2; 8 bases are shared with TRBD1. V was clipped by 5 bases and J by 2 bases; unmatched bases: 7. The length of the CDR3 is 15 residues. The V gene's germline CDR1 is MNHEY and CDR2 SVGAGI. The CDR3 nucleotides are TGTGCCAGCAGTAGAGACAGGGGTGGGAACTATGGCTACACCTTC. It translates to CASSRDRGGNYGYTF.

The chain carries TRBV4-3 and TRBJ2-5; 7 bases are a match to TRBD1. The germline gives CDR1 LGHNA, CDR2 YSLEER. This CDR3 has 13 residues. With V trimmed by 2 bases and J by 11 bases, 8 bases remained unmatched. This CDR3 reads CASSQRQGDEQYF. CDR3 nucleotides: TGCGCCAGCAGCCAAAGACAGGGCGATGAGCAGTACTTC.

The DNA for the CDR3 is TGTGCCAGCAGCTTACGTCTGGGGGCGGTTGAGCAGTACTTC. It is translated as CASSLRLGAVEQYF. The rearrangement links TRBV7-6 to TRBJ2-5; TRBD1 is a possible D gene (6 bases). Germline loops: CDR1 SGHVS, CDR2 FNYEAQ. The CDR3 is 14 residues long. V was pared by 2 bases and J by 11 bases, with 18 bases between.

As to this clonotype: A junction end diverges from the germline sequence, so it may reflect a read error. The CDR3 DNA sequence: TGTACCAGCTCACCACCAGGGGACACTGAAGCTTTCTTT. Its protein is CTSSPPGDTEAFF. The rearrangement joins TRBV18 to TRBJ1-1; tentatively, D is TRBD1 (6 bases). Looked up from germline, CDR1 is KGHSH and CDR2 is LQKENI. CDR3 length: 13 amino acids.

Only one count was recorded for this clonotype. The V and J genes are TRBV7-9 and TRBJ2-5; 10 nucleotides align to TRBD1. Judging by the DNA end, TRBJ2-4 fits better; the J call may be wrong. CDR1 and CDR2 from the germline V gene are SEHNR and FQNEAQ (reference sequence). CDR3 length equals 14 residues. CDR3 DNA: TGTGCCAGCAGCTCGGGACAGGGGTTGAACATTCAGTACTTC. The encoded protein is CASSSGQGLNIQYF.

As to this clonotype: The junction does not match germline at one end; this may be a read error. This rearrangement joins TRBV5-8 to TRBJ2-1; 7 bases line up with TRBD1. Germline V CDR1 and CDR2: SGHTS, YDEGEE. There are 17 residues in the CDR3. The CDR3 DNA reads as TGTGCCAGCAGCCCAATTAGGGACAGCCAATGGGGGAATGAACAGTTCTTC. Its protein product is CASSPIRDSQWGNEQFF.

The V and J genes are TRBV18 and TRBJ2-5, with D possibly matching TRBD2 (5 bases). Trimming shortened V by 2 bases and J by 7 bases, and 11 bases separated the two germline ends. The CDR3 consists of 13 residues. CDR1 is KGHSH, CDR2 LQKENI, per germline. CDR3: CASSPGGEVTQYF. Here the CDR3 DNA reads TGTGCCAGCTCACCAGGAGGTGAAGTGACCCAGTACTTC.

Turning to this clonotype: A junction boundary mismatches the germline segment, possibly from a read error. This sequence joins TRBV15 and TRBJ2-6, with D perhaps TRBD1 (5 bases). CDR1 and CDR2 from the germline V gene are LNHNV and YYDKDF (reference sequence). The CDR3 length is 16 residues. The CDR3 DNA is TGTGCCAGCAGCCCAGGTCGAGGCTCTGGGGCCAACGTCCGGACTTTC. It is translated as CASSPGRGSGANVRTF.

This clonotype appeared a few times. This chain connects TRBV29-1 to TRBJ2-7, with TRBD2 matching 11 bases. Losses at the gene ends were 3 bases for V and 0 bases for J; bases not matched to a gene: 4. Germline V gene sequence: CDR1 SQVTM, CDR2 ANQGSEA. The CDR3 is 15 amino acids. DNA of the CDR3: TGCAGCGTTGAGAGAGGACTAGCGGGCTCCTACGAGCAGTACTTC. Protein: CSVERGLAGSYEQYF.

There are a few counts of this clonotype. J is TRBJ1-5 and V is TRBV12-3 or TRBV12-4; D is unclear. There are 14 residues in the CDR3. Deletions cut 3 bases from V and 0 bases from J, with 6 bases between. CDR3 region: CASSLAVSNQPQHF. CDR3 nucleotides: TGTGCCAGCAGTTTGGCAGTTAGCAATCAGCCCCAGCATTTT.

This clonotype came up a few times. The chain recombines TRBV27 with TRBJ2-1; perhaps TRBD2 as D (6 bases). CDR1 is MNHEY and CDR2 is SMNVEV in the germline V gene (reference sequence). The V end lost 9 bases, the J end lost 0 bases, and 12 bases lay between the germline ends. The CDR3 is 14 residues long. The CDR3 here is CAREGRRSYNEQFF. DNA for the CDR3: TGTGCCAGAGAAGGGAGGCGCTCCTACAATGAGCAGTTCTTC.